The 27 T cell receptor beta chains listed next were all sequenced from one sample in a study of shared clonotypes between healthy human individuals. Only in-frame clones appear in the TCRdb table, and some are missing; sequencing was by immunoSEQ multiplex PCR. The sample yields approximately 1.5 million clones, approximately 98.5% seen once. Sequencing used naive CD4+ T cells sorted from blood. The subset is: CD45RA+ positively selected. These receptors were collected from a man in his thirties or forties in good health.

This chain links TRBV2 with TRBJ2-3; D ambiguous. The V and J ends lost 3 bases and 5 bases respectively, with 12 bases between them. CDR1 SNHLY and CDR2 FYNNEI come from the germline V gene. CDR3 length: 14 residues. The CDR3 DNA sequence: TGTGCCAGCAGTGATAGTAACAATATAGATACGCAGTATTTT. Its protein product is CASSDSNNIDTQYF.

CDR3 coding DNA: TGTGCCAGCAGCTTAGTCCAAAGGAGAGAGTCTGAAGCTTTCTTT. Protein sequence: CASSLVQRRESEAFF. The chain joins TRBV7-9 to TRBJ1-1; D not certain. The length of the CDR3 is 15 residues. The germline V gene has CDR1 SEHNR and CDR2 FQNEAQ (reference sequence). Deletions cut 1 base from V and 6 bases from J, with 15 bases between.

J is TRBJ2-2 and V is TRBV29-1; D possibly corresponds to TRBD2 (6 bases). Trimming cost V 5 bases and J 4 bases, with 14 bases left between them. Germline CDR1 is SQVTM and CDR2 is ANQGSEA. The CDR3 runs to 14 residues. DNA of the CDR3: TGCAGCGTTCGGGTGCCCGGGGGCACCGGGGAGCTGTTTTTT. This gives the protein CSVRVPGGTGELFF.

This chain joins TRBV9 and TRBJ2-7; D gene uncertain. There are 13 residues in the CDR3. Germline assignment: CDR1 SGDLS and CDR2 YYNGEE. Trimming left V 3 bases short and J 5 bases short, with 12 bases between. The CDR3, as DNA: TGTGCCAGCAGCGCTTCCCCCTTTGACGAGCAGTACTTC. Its protein is CASSASPFDEQYF.

The chain links TRBV18 to TRBJ2-1; weak D call: TRBD2 (7 bases). Germline CDR1 and CDR2: KGHSH and LQKENI. CDR3 length equals 16 residues. V was pared by 3 bases and J by 8 bases, with 20 bases between. The CDR3 nucleotides read TGTGCCAGCTCACCCTTGAGGGGGGGAATTAGCGATGAGCAGTTCTTC. Residues: CASSPLRGGISDEQFF.

The chain carries TRBV5-1 and TRBJ2-7, with D hard to call. This CDR3 region has 14 residues. Germline CDR1 SGHRS, CDR2 YFSETQ. V lost 1 base, J lost 2 bases, and 10 bases lay in between. CDR3 nucleotide sequence: TGCGCCAGCAGCTTGTCGACACAGACCTACGAGCAGTACTTC. Protein: CASSLSTQTYEQYF.

The chain combines TRBV4-3 with TRBJ2-3; D gene unclear. Trimming took off 1 base at V and 8 bases at J, with 10 bases between the two ends. Germline values: CDR1 LGHNA, CDR2 YSLEER. The CDR3 runs 13 residues. CDR3 region: CASSQVTTSTQYF. Written as DNA, the CDR3 is TGCGCCAGCAGCCAAGTTACTACAAGTACGCAGTATTTT.

The genes are TRBV5-5 and TRBJ2-7, with 10 positions matching TRBD1. CDR1 is SGHKS, CDR2 YYEKEE, per germline (reference sequence). CDR3 length equals 14 residues. V lost 3 bases to trimming and J lost 2 bases; unmatched junction nucleotides: 2. The CDR3 nucleotides read TGTGCCAGCAGCTGGGACAGGGGCCCCTACGAGCAGTACTTC. It yields the protein CASSWDRGPYEQYF. Using reference TRBV5-5 and TRBJ2-7 for the parts outside the CDR3, the full variable domain is DAGVTQSPTHLIKTRGQQVTLRCSPISGHKSVSWYQQVLGQGPQFIFQYYEKEERGRGNFPDRFSARQFPNYSSELNVNALLLGDSALYLCASSWDRGPYEQYFGPGTRLTVT.

This CDR3 is CASGDWNYGYTF. The DNA for the CDR3 is TGTGCTAGTGGAGACTGGAACTATGGCTACACCTTC. The chain joins TRBV12-5 to TRBJ1-2; D gene unclear. Per germline, CDR1 LGHNT and CDR2 FRNRAP. The CDR3 length is 12 residues. V was pared by 6 bases and J by 2 bases, with 7 bases between.

The chain is built from TRBV5-1 and TRBJ2-7; a possible D gene is TRBD1 (6 bases). The CDR3 consists of 16 residues. CDR1 and CDR2 (germline): SGHRS, YFSETQ. Trimming removed 4 bases at V and 2 bases at J, with 19 bases between. The CDR3 nucleotides read TGCGCCAGCAGCCCCAAGGGTGGGGGCCAGACCTACGAGCAGTACTTC. Translated, it gives CASSPKGGGQTYEQYF.

This chain links TRBV10-3 with TRBJ1-2; a possible D gene is TRBD1 (6 bases). Germline lookup yields CDR1 ENHRY and CDR2 SYGVKD. V lost 6 bases, J lost 10 bases, and 30 bases lay in between. This CDR3 is 17 amino acids long. DNA for the CDR3: TGTGCCATCAGCCTTACATCAGCCAGGGGAAACCCCCTGGACTACACCTTC. Its protein is CAISLTSARGNPLDYTF.

On this clone: This specimen includes other DNA sequences encoding the same CDR3. The CDR3 DNA follows: TGTGCCAGCAGCTTGGCGGGTACGAACACCGGGGAGCTGTTTTTT. The encoded protein is CASSLAGTNTGELFF. V gene TRBV5-4 combines with J gene TRBJ2-2; D call uncertain. Trimming cost V 0 bases and J 0 bases, with 6 bases left between them. The CDR3 extends over 15 amino acids. Germline V gene sequence: CDR1 SGHNT, CDR2 YYREEE (reference sequence).

The V call is TRBV28, the J call TRBJ1-4, with 8 bases matching TRBD1. V trimming: 3 bases; J trimming: 6 bases; junction bases outside the gene matches: 9. The CDR3 covers 16 residues. Germline-derived CDR1 and CDR2 are MDHEN and SYDVKM. The CDR3 DNA is TGTGCCAGCAGTTTTCGACAGGGGCTGGGGTATGAAAAACTGTTTTTT. This gives the protein CASSFRQGLGYEKLFF.

The chain recombines TRBV19 with TRBJ2-1; 7 bases align to TRBD2. Germline CDR1 is LNHDA and CDR2 is SQIVND (reference sequence). Germline trimming cut 3 bases from V and 10 bases from J; bases unmatched to any gene: 6. This CDR3 has 13 residues. The chain's CDR3 is CASSMDPRGEQFF. DNA for the CDR3: TGTGCCAGTAGTATGGATCCGCGGGGGGAGCAGTTCTTC.

V usage is TRBV7-2 and J usage is TRBJ2-7; D possibly corresponds to TRBD1 (7 bases). The CDR3 is made up of 14 amino acids. The V and J ends lost 6 bases and 3 bases respectively, with 15 bases between them. Germline CDR1 and CDR2: SGHTA and FQGNSA. In nucleotides, the CDR3 is TGTGCCAGCAGACCAGGAGGGACAGACTACGAGCAGTACTTC. Translating gives CASRPGGTDYEQYF.

Here the CDR3 DNA reads TGCAGTGCTAGTGCCGAGCAGTACTTC. Amino acid sequence: CSASAEQYF. The chain carries TRBV20-1 and TRBJ2-7; D gene ambiguous. The V and J ends lost 3 bases and 6 bases respectively, with 3 bases between them. The CDR3 extends over 9 amino acids. Germline V gene lookup returns CDR1 DFQATT and CDR2 SNEGSKA (reference sequence).

The genes are TRBV27 and TRBJ2-7; D unclear. Germline CDR1 and CDR2: MNHEY and SMNVEV (reference sequence). The CDR3 sequence is 14 residues long. Trimming removed 3 bases at V and 3 bases at J, with 12 bases between. CDR3 in amino acids: CASSLYPGLYEQYF. DNA of the CDR3: TGTGCCAGCAGTTTGTATCCAGGCCTCTACGAGCAGTACTTC.

This rearrangement joins TRBV2 to TRBJ2-5, with 7 bases that match TRBD1. Germline V CDR1 and CDR2: SNHLY, FYNNEI. The ends lost 7 bases at V and 2 bases at J; junction bases unmatched: 10. CDR3 size: 15 residues. The CDR3 bases are TGTGCCAGCACCCACGAGCAACAGGGGCAAGAGACCCAGTACTTC. Its protein is CASTHEQQGQETQYF. The full variable domain, in which reference TRBV2 and TRBJ2-5 provide the parts outside the CDR3, is EPEVTQTPSHQVTQMGQEVILRCVPISNHLYFYWYRQILGQKVEFLVSFYNNEISEKSEIFDDQFSVERPDGSNFTLKIRSTKLEDSAMYFCASTHEQQGQETQYFGPGTRLLVL.

The chain has TRBV30 and TRBJ2-7; 11 nucleotides align to TRBD2. This CDR3 spans 15 amino acids. CDR1 is GTSNPN and CDR2 is SVGIG in the germline V gene (reference sequence). The V gene end was trimmed by 4 bases and the J gene end by 6 bases; junction bases not matched to a gene: 11. This chain's CDR3 is CAWNRLLAGGSEQYF. CDR3 nucleotide sequence: TGTGCCTGGAACCGGTTGCTAGCGGGAGGCAGCGAGCAGTACTTC.

The chain links TRBV18 to TRBJ1-3, with 8 bases identical to TRBD1. The CDR3 contains 16 residues. Germline values: CDR1 KGHSH, CDR2 LQKENI. V lost 5 bases to trimming and J lost 0 bases; unmatched junction nucleotides: 6. CDR3: CASSVGQAASGNTIYF. Here the CDR3 DNA reads TGTGCCAGCTCAGTGGGACAGGCGGCCTCTGGAAACACCATATATTTT.

The chain carries TRBV7-6 and TRBJ2-5; D unresolved. CDR3 length equals 15 residues. Germline V gene data show CDR1 as SGHVS and CDR2 as FNYEAQ. Trimming removed 1 base from V and 1 base from J, with 10 bases in between. CDR3 in DNA: TGTGCCAGCAGCTTAGTGCGGACGCCCCAAGAGACCCAGTACTTC. It specifies CASSLVRTPQETQYF.

The rearrangement links TRBV7-9 to TRBJ1-5, with D possibly matching TRBD1 (6 bases). The CDR3 has 14 residues. Between the trimmed V and J ends, which lost 5 bases and 7 bases, there was a span of 15 bases. CDR1 is SEHNR and CDR2 is FQNEAQ in the germline V gene (reference sequence). The CDR3 DNA sequence: TGTGCCAGCAGCCCATTCGGGGGGCTGCAGCCCCAGCATTTT. Translating it yields CASSPFGGLQPQHF.

The chain combines TRBV7-9 with TRBJ2-5; D gene unclear. The CDR3 spans 15 residues. V lost 0 bases, J lost 0 bases, and 8 bases lay in between. Per germline, CDR1 SEHNR and CDR2 FQNEAQ (reference sequence). The CDR3 is CASSLAELYQETQYF. In nucleotides, the CDR3 is TGTGCCAGCAGCTTAGCCGAATTGTACCAAGAGACCCAGTACTTC.

Only one count was recorded for this clone. The chain combines TRBV11-2 with TRBJ2-1; D unresolved. The germline CDR1 and CDR2 sequences are SGHAT and FQNNGV. The CDR3 sequence is 11 residues long. The V gene lost 2 bases and the J gene lost 7 bases, with 3 bases spanning the gap. CDR3 sequence (DNA): TGTGCCAGCAGCTTACTAAATGAGCAGTTCTTC. Its translation: CASSLLNEQFF.

This clone was seen once. CDR3 sequence: CASSSGQHTDTQYF. Written as DNA, the CDR3 is TGTGCCAGCAGCTCCGGACAGCACACAGATACGCAGTATTTT. The chain combines TRBV11-3 with TRBJ2-3; D might be TRBD1 (6 bases). Per germline, CDR1 SGHNT and CDR2 YENEEA. V lost 4 bases and J 2 bases, leaving 10 bases between the germline ends. The CDR3 is 14 residues long.

The V gene is TRBV6-5, the J gene TRBJ1-1, with a possible D match to TRBD1 (5 bases). CDR3 length: 13 residues. Germline V gene sequence: CDR1 MNHEY, CDR2 SVGAGI. V dropped 6 bases and J dropped 5 bases, with 13 bases sitting between them. The DNA of the CDR3 is TGTGCCAGCAGGATCGGACGGGGGACTGAAGCTTTCTTT. Its translation: CASRIGRGTEAFF.

This clone was recorded once. This CDR3 is also generated by other DNA sequences in the sample. CDR3 in amino acids: CASSLGLAGVQETQYF. The CDR3 nucleotides read TGTGCCAGCAGCTTAGGACTAGCGGGAGTCCAAGAGACCCAGTACTTC. The chain couples TRBV7-2 to TRBJ2-5; 12 bases are shared with TRBD2. The CDR3 runs 16 residues. The V gene end was trimmed by 1 base and the J gene end by 1 base; junction bases not matched to a gene: 1. The V gene's germline CDR1 is SGHTA and CDR2 FQGNSA.